This T cell receptor beta chain is drawn from a study of OX40 agonist ivuxolimab in advanced cancers. CDR3 length: 17 amino acids. The germline gives CDR1 LGHNA, CDR2 YNFKEQ. V lost 3 bases to trimming and J lost 1 base; unmatched junction nucleotides: 10. The table came from immunoSEQ multiplex PCR; TCRdb's copy has only in-frame clones and leaves some out. The repertoire consists of approximately 92,000 clones, with more than 95% occurring once and the leading ten covering approximately 2%. The sequences come from CD4+ or CD8+ T cells sorted from blood, collected in a trial of the OX40 agonist ivuxolimab. This rearrangement joins TRBV4-2 to TRBJ2-7, with TRBD1 matching 9 bases. This TCR was recovered from an adult with an advanced solid tumor such as melanoma, head and neck, liver or kidney cancer. CDR3 in amino acids: CASSHPGDGTGSYEQYF. The CDR3 DNA sequence: TGTGCCAGCAGCCACCCCGGGGACGGGACAGGGTCCTACGAGCAGTACTTC.